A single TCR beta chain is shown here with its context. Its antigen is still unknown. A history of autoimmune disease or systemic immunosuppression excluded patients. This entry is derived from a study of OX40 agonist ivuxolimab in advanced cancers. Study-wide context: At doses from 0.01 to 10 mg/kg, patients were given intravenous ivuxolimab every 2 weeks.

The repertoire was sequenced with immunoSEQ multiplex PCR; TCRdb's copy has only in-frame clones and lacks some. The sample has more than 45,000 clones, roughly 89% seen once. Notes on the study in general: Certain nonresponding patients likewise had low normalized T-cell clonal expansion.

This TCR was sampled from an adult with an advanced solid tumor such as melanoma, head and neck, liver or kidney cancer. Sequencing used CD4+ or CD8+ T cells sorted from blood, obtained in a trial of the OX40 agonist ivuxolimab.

This CDR3 is CASSPRRTGELFF. DNA of the CDR3: TGTGCCAGCAGCCCTCGTCGTACCGGGGAGCTGTTTTTT. The V gene is TRBV6-5, the J gene TRBJ2-2; D call uncertain. The CDR3 contains 13 residues. The germline V gene has CDR1 MNHEY and CDR2 SVGAGI. V lost 6 bases, J lost 5 bases, and 10 bases lay in between.